The 27 T cell receptor beta chains reported below all come from one sample, sequenced in a study of blood T cell repertoires in COVID-19. Profiled with immunoSEQ multiplex PCR; TCRdb holds only in-frame clones, not every one. In the table there are about 260,000 clones, 88% of which are singletons. Sequencing was performed on peripheral blood. The receptors were gathered from a man aged 60 to 75 who had recovered from COVID-19.

Details on this clone: Other DNA sequences from this sample encode an identical CDR3 as well. The chain carries TRBV27 and TRBJ2-3, with 7 bases lining up with TRBD2. The CDR3 is 14 residues long. V lost 5 bases, J lost 1 base, and 3 bases stayed unmatched. CDR1 and CDR2 from the germline V gene are MNHEY and SMNVEV (reference sequence). The CDR3 region is CASSLGGGTDTQYF. The DNA of the CDR3 is TGTGCCAGCAGTCTTGGGGGGGGCACAGATACGCAGTATTTT.

This clone was seen just once. The genes are TRBV19 and TRBJ1-3, with 11 bases aligning to TRBD1. In germline, CDR1 is LNHDA, CDR2 SQIVND (reference sequence). The CDR3 runs 15 residues. V lost 7 bases and J lost 4; bases outside the gene matches: 6. CDR3 nucleotides: TGTGCCAGTACCGCCGGGACAGGGGGGGGAAACACCATATATTTT. It encodes CASTAGTGGGNTIYF.

The J gene is TRBJ1-6, the V gene TRBV27, with D perhaps matching TRBD1 (6 bases). V dropped 6 bases and J dropped 11 bases, with 14 bases sitting between them. The CDR3 runs 13 residues. The germline CDR1 and CDR2 sequences are MNHEY and SMNVEV (reference sequence). CDR3 region: CASRQDRDTPLHF. DNA of the CDR3: TGTGCCAGCAGGCAGGACAGAGATACACCCCTCCACTTT.

This chain connects TRBV10-3 to TRBJ2-1; D might be TRBD2 (5 bases). CDR3 length: 11 amino acids. The V end lost 6 bases, the J end lost 8 bases, and 8 bases lay between the germline ends. CDR1 is ENHRY, CDR2 SYGVKD, per germline. The CDR3 reads CAIRTGDEQFF. The CDR3 coding sequence is TGTGCCATCAGAACCGGGGATGAGCAGTTCTTC.

The chain has TRBV30 and TRBJ1-1, with D unresolved. CDR1 is GTSNPN and CDR2 is SVGIG in the germline V gene (reference sequence). Trimming cost V 3 bases and J 8 bases, with 10 bases left between them. This CDR3 comprises 11 residues. The CDR3 loop is CAWSLAGEAFF. CDR3 DNA sequence: TGTGCCTGGAGCTTGGCAGGAGAAGCTTTCTTT.

The chain joins TRBV19 to TRBJ2-2, with 10 bases identical to TRBD1. The CDR3 sequence is 14 residues long. Germline V CDR1 and CDR2: LNHDA, SQIVND (reference sequence). V lost 11 bases to trimming and J lost 5 bases; unmatched junction nucleotides: 8. The CDR3 coding sequence is TGTGCCGGATCGGGGACAGGGGAGACCGGGGAGCTGTTTTTT. Amino acid sequence: CAGSGTGETGELFF.

V is TRBV19 and J is TRBJ2-3, with a weak D call TRBD2 (6 bases). The CDR3 length is 13 residues. Trimming left V 0 bases short and J 6 bases short, with 7 bases between. Germline V CDR1 and CDR2: LNHDA, SQIVND (reference sequence). The CDR3 DNA reads as TGTGCCAGTAGTATAGATCGGGGGGATACGCAGTATTTT. Amino acids: CASSIDRGDTQYF.

The J gene is TRBJ1-2, the V gene TRBV19, with D possibly matching TRBD1 (5 bases). There are 15 residues in the CDR3. The ends were cut back, 3 bases at V and 0 bases at J, with 11 bases in the middle. Germline CDR1 reads LNHDA; CDR2 reads SQIVND (reference sequence). The CDR3 protein is CASSIIPGSNYGYTF. The CDR3 DNA follows: TGTGCCAGTAGTATTATTCCAGGGTCTAACTATGGCTACACCTTC.

This clone occurred once. This chain connects TRBV9 to TRBJ2-3, with a weak D call TRBD2 (5 bases). This CDR3 contains 15 residues. CDR1 is SGDLS and CDR2 is YYNGEE in the germline V gene. V lost 0 bases to trimming and J lost 6 bases, with 14 bases between them. CDR3 sequence reads: CASSVASGPPDTQYF. The CDR3 DNA reads as TGTGCCAGCAGCGTAGCCAGCGGCCCGCCGGATACGCAGTATTTT.

The V call is TRBV7-6, the J call TRBJ2-7; TRBD1 agrees at 9 bases. With V trimmed by 0 bases and J by 0 bases, 6 bases remained unmatched. The germline V gene encodes CDR1 SGHVS and CDR2 FNYEAQ. The CDR3 contains 17 residues. Here the CDR3 reads CASSLAGQGASSYEQYF. In nucleotides, the CDR3 is TGTGCCAGCAGCTTAGCGGGACAGGGCGCGAGCTCCTACGAGCAGTACTTC.

This clone was counted a single time. The chain combines TRBV18 with TRBJ2-1, with 7 nucleotides matching TRBD2. J gave up 10 bases and V 2 bases, and 14 bases lay outside the gene matches. Germline values: CDR1 KGHSH, CDR2 LQKENI. The CDR3 extends over 16 amino acids. This chain's CDR3 is CASSPKIAGGQVEQFF. The CDR3, as DNA: TGTGCCAGCTCACCAAAGATAGCGGGCGGGCAGGTAGAGCAGTTCTTC.

The V call is TRBV30, the J call TRBJ2-7, with 10 bases matching TRBD1. The CDR3 runs to 14 residues. CDR1 is GTSNPN, CDR2 SVGIG, per germline (reference sequence). V was clipped by 3 bases and J by 5 bases; unmatched bases: 7. CDR3 sequence: CAWRGDRGRDEQYF. In nucleotides, the CDR3 is TGTGCCTGGAGGGGCGACAGGGGGCGAGACGAGCAGTACTTC.

The V gene is TRBV5-1, the J gene TRBJ1-3, with D tentatively TRBD1 (6 bases). V lost 3 bases and J lost 0, with 16 bases in between. In germline, CDR1 is SGHRS, CDR2 YFSETQ. CDR3 length equals 17 residues. CDR3 DNA: TGCGCCAGCAGCTCTTCTAGGGACACCAGCTCTGGAAACACCATATATTTT. This encodes CASSSSRDTSSGNTIYF.

The chain couples TRBV15 to TRBJ1-4, with D possibly TRBD1 on 6 matching bases. Germline CDR1 and CDR2: LNHNV and YYDKDF (reference sequence). The ends were cut back, 0 bases at V and 5 bases at J, with 13 bases in the middle. The CDR3 contains 16 residues. CDR3 residues: CATSRDQGLGNEKLFF. DNA for the CDR3: TGTGCCACCAGCAGAGATCAGGGGCTGGGAAATGAAAAACTGTTTTTT.

The rearrangement uses TRBV9 and TRBJ1-2; TRBD1 matches 8 bases. The CDR3 has 13 residues. Trimming at V came to 4 bases and at J to 4 bases, leaving 3 bases not matched to a gene. CDR1 and CDR2 from the germline V gene are SGDLS and YYNGEE. CDR3 residues: CASSNGQGYGYTF. The CDR3 nucleotides are TGTGCCAGCAGCAATGGACAGGGCTATGGCTACACCTTC.

CDR3 nucleotide sequence: TGTGCCAGCAGTATGGACAGGGGGACTGCTTCTAGCAATCAGCCCCAGCATTTT. It encodes CASSMDRGTASSNQPQHF. This chain uses TRBV27 with TRBJ1-5; 10 nucleotides match TRBD1. J gave up 0 bases and V 5 bases, and 10 bases lay outside the gene matches. The CDR3 length is 18 residues. Germline CDR1 reads MNHEY; CDR2 reads SMNVEV (reference sequence).

The chain uses TRBV6-5 and TRBJ1-3; perhaps TRBD1 as D (6 bases). Germline CDR1 and CDR2: MNHEY and SVGAGI. The CDR3 is 15 residues long. V was cut by 4 bases and J by 1 base, with 11 bases left in between. CDR3 coding DNA: TGTGCCAGCAGTTCAGGGCAGGGGTCTGGAAACACCATATATTTT. Protein sequence: CASSSGQGSGNTIYF.

This sequence joins TRBV11-2 and TRBJ2-4, with 7 positions matching TRBD2. The CDR3 runs 14 residues. The trim removed 5 bases at V and 2 bases at J, leaving 3 bases unmatched. Per the germline V gene, CDR1 is SGHAT and CDR2 is FQNNGV. The CDR3 DNA sequence: TGTGCCAGCAGCCCCGGGGGGTCCAAAAACATTCAGTACTTC. This translates into CASSPGGSKNIQYF.

As concerns this clone: It is likely a read error, because the conserved phenylalanine at the end of the CDR3 is missing. The limits of the CDR3 on the DNA are not certain, so only TCRdb's listed CDR3 is given. The chain joins TRBV6-7 to TRBJ2-7; the table's D call of TRBD2 was not tested on the DNA. TRBV6-7 is treated as an ORF (open reading frame) with a function not yet certain. Including both end residues, the CDR3 is 11 amino acids long. The CDR3 loop is CASRPGTRVRG.

This clone was detected only a few times. The chain links TRBV10-1 to TRBJ1-5; TRBD1 is a possible D gene (5 bases). In germline, CDR1 is WNHNN, CDR2 SYGVQD (reference sequence). V dropped 3 bases and J dropped 2 bases, with 5 bases sitting between them. The CDR3 is 13 amino acids. The CDR3 protein is CASSEGGNQPQHF. CDR3 DNA sequence: TGCGCCAGCAGTGAAGGGGGCAATCAGCCCCAGCATTTT.

The chain recombines TRBV27 with TRBJ2-7; D perhaps matches TRBD1 (5 bases). The V gene's germline CDR1 is MNHEY and CDR2 SMNVEV (reference sequence). V was clipped by 1 base and J by 3 bases, with 10 bases between them. This CDR3 is built from 14 residues. The CDR3 loop is CASSLWGKSYEQYF. The CDR3 nucleotides are TGTGCCAGCAGTTTATGGGGCAAGAGCTACGAGCAGTACTTC.

This chain connects TRBV2 to TRBJ1-5; the match to TRBD1 covers 7 bases. The V segment lost 5 bases and the J segment 0 bases; nucleotides outside the gene matches: 16. The CDR3 is 19 amino acids. From germline, CDR1 is SNHLY and CDR2 FYNNEI. CDR3 amino acids: CASSPTGTDLYYSNQPQHF. The CDR3 DNA sequence: TGTGCCAGCAGTCCTACCGGGACAGACCTTTATTATAGCAATCAGCCCCAGCATTTT.

The chain combines TRBV6-2 or TRBV6-3 with TRBJ1-1; 8 nucleotides match TRBD1. The trim removed 2 bases at V and 4 bases at J, leaving 12 bases unmatched. The length of the CDR3 is 17 residues. Germline V CDR1 and CDR2: MNHEY, SVGEGT. The CDR3 region has the DNA TGTGCCAGCAGTTACCCCGGACAGGGCCCCCTGGGCACTGAAGCTTTCTTT. Its protein is CASSYPGQGPLGTEAFF.

The rearrangement links TRBV14 to TRBJ1-6; the match to TRBD1 covers 7 bases. Germline CDR1 reads SGHDN; CDR2 reads FVKESK. This CDR3 comprises 13 residues. Unmatched junction bases numbered 2, after V lost 3 bases and J lost 9 bases. This chain's CDR3 is CASSQTGFSPLHF. CDR3 nucleotide sequence: TGTGCCAGCAGCCAGACAGGGTTTTCACCCCTCCACTTT.

The V call is TRBV7-9, the J call TRBJ1-4; 7 nucleotides agree with TRBD1. The trim removed 5 bases at V and 2 bases at J, leaving 5 bases unmatched. The germline CDR1 and CDR2 sequences are SEHNR and FQNEAQ (reference sequence). The CDR3 totals 15 residues. The CDR3 bases are TGTGCCAGCAGCCCAGAGGGGGCGACTAATGAAAAACTGTTTTTT. Protein sequence: CASSPEGATNEKLFF.

V usage is TRBV28 and J usage is TRBJ1-5, with 7 bases fitting TRBD1. The V segment lost 4 bases and the J segment 7 bases; nucleotides outside the gene matches: 10. Per the germline V gene, CDR1 is MDHEN and CDR2 is SYDVKM. CDR3 length equals 15 residues. The CDR3 loop reads CASSSGQTSGQPQHF. CDR3 bases: TGTGCCAGCAGTTCGGGACAGACCTCAGGGCAGCCCCAGCATTTT.

This rearrangement joins TRBV2 to TRBJ2-7; D is perhaps TRBD2 (6 bases). Germline values: CDR1 SNHLY, CDR2 FYNNEI. Trimming left V 3 bases short and J 2 bases short, with 11 bases between. CDR3 length equals 14 residues. The CDR3 region has the DNA TGTGCCAGCAGTGATTACGGGGGACCCTACGAGCAGTACTTC. Its translation is CASSDYGGPYEQYF.